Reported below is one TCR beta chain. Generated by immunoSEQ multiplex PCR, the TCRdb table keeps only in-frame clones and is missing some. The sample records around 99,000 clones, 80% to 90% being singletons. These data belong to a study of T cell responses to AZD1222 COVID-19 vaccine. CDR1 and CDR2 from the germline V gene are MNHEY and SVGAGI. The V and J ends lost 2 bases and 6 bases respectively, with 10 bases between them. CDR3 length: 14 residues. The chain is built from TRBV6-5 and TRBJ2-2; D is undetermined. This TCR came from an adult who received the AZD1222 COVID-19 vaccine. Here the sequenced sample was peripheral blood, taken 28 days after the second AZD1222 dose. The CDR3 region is CASSYEAVAGELFF. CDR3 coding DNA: TGTGCCAGCAGTTACGAGGCAGTTGCCGGGGAGCTGTTTTTT.